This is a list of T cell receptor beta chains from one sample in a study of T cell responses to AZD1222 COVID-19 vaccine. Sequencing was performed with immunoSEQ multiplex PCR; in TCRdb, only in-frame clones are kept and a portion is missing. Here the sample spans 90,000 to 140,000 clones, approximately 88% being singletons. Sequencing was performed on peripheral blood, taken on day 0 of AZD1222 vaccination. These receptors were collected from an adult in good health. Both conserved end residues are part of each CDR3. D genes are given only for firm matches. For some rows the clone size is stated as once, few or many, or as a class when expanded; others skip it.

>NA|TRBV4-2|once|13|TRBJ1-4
TGTGCCAGCACCACGGGGGCGGAGGAAAAACTGTTTTTT
CASTTGAEEKLFF
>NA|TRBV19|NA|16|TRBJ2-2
TGTGCCAGTAGTCTCACGATGACGGGGAACACCGGGGAGCTGTTTTTT
CASSLTMTGNTGELFF
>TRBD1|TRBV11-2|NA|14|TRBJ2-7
TGTGCCAGCAGCTTAGCAGGGGGCTCCTACGAGCAGTACTTC
CASSLAGGSYEQYF
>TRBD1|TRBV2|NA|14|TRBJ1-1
TGTGCCAGCAGGCCGGGACAGATGAACACTGAAGCTTTCTTT
CASRPGQMNTEAFF
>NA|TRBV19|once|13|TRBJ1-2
TGTGCCAGTAGTATTTCGGGGGACTATGGCTACACCTTC
CASSISGDYGYTF
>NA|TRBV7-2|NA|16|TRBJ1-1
TGTGCCAGCAGCTTAGCCAGGGGCACCATGAACACTGAAGCTTTCTTT
CASSLARGTMNTEAFF
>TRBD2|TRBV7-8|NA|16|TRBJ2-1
TGTGCCAGCAGCCCCCGACTAGCGGGAGGGCCCGATGAGCAGTTCTTC
CASSPRLAGGPDEQFF
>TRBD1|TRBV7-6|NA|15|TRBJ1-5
TGTGCCAGCAGCCGCGCCGCAGGGGGGAATCAGCCCCAGCATTTT
CASSRAAGGNQPQHF
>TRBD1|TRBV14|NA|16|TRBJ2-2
TGTGCCAGCAGCCGAGAAACAGGGGGAATCACCGGGGAGCTGTTTTTT
CASSRETGGITGELFF
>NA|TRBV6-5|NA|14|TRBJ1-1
TGTGCCAGTTATCCCCGGGGAGGGTTGAATGAAGCTTTCTTT
CASYPRGGLNEAFF
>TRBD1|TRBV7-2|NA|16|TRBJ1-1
TGTGCCAGCAGCTTCCCGTCGGGGAGGGGGCGAGATGAAGCTTTCTTT
CASSFPSGRGRDEAFF
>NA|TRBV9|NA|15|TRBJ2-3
TGTGCCAGCAGCGTAGGTGGCAGCACAACAGATACGCAGTATTTT
CASSVGGSTTDTQYF
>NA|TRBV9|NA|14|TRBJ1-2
TGTGCCAGCACAGGGTACGATTTCCCCCGGGGCTACACCTTC
CASTGYDFPRGYTF
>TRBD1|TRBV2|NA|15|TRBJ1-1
TGTGCCAGCAGTGGAGGACAGGGCGTCGGCACTGAAGCTTTCTTT
CASSGGQGVGTEAFF
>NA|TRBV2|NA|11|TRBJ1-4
TGTGCCAGCAGAGCCAATGAAAAACTGTTTTTT
CASRANEKLFF
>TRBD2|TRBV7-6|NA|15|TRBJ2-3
TGTGCCAGCAGCTTATCCAGCGGGAGTTTAGGTACGCAGTATTTT
CASSLSSGSLGTQYF
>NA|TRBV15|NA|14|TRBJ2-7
TGTGCCACCAGCAGTAACCGGGATAACTACGAGCAGTACTTC
CATSSNRDNYEQYF
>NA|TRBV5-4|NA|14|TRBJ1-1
TGTGCCAGCAGCTTGGACTCCGCAAAGCACGAAGCTTTCTTT
CASSLDSAKHEAFF
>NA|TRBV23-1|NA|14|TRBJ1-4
TGCGCCAGCAGTCGAGGAGGAGCTAATGAAAAACTGTTTTTT
CASSRGGANEKLFF
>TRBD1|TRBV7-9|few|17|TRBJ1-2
TGTGCCAGCAGCCCAAAAAGACAGGGAAGCATTAACTATGGCTACACCTTC
CASSPKRQGSINYGYTF
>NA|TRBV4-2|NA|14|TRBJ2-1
TGTGCCAGCAGCCAAGAGATCAGGGACAATGAGCAGTTCTTC
CASSQEIRDNEQFF
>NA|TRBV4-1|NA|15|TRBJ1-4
TGCGCCAGCAGCCCACGGGAGGGGCTCGGGGAAAAACTGTTTTTT
CASSPREGLGEKLFF
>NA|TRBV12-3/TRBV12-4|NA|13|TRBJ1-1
TGTGCCAGCACCCTCAAGGAGAACACTGAAGCTTTCTTT
CASTLKENTEAFF
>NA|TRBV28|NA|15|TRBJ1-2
TGTGCCAGCAGTTTGGCCACCCGACAGCTTTATGGCTACACCTTC
CASSLATRQLYGYTF
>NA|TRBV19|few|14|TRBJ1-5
TGTGCCAGTAGTATTCGGTCAGACAATCAGCCCCAGCATTTT
CASSIRSDNQPQHF
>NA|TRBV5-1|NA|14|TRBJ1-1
TGCGCCAGCAGCTTGCGGCAGGGAGGTACTGAAGCTTTCTTT
CASSLRQGGTEAFF
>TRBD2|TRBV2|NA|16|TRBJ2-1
TGTGCCAGCAGTGCCCGGACTAGCGGGGGTAGAAATGAGCAGTTCTTC
CASSARTSGGRNEQFF
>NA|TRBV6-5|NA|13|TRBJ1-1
TGTGCCAGCAGTTGGGGGAAGAACACTGAAGCTTTCTTT
CASSWGKNTEAFF
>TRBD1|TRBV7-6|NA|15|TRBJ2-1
TGTGCCAGCAGCCCCCTGGACAGGGGGGACAATGAGCAGTTCTTC
CASSPLDRGDNEQFF
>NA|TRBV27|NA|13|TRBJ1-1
TGTGCCAGCAGTACCGGACTGGCCCCTGAAGCTTTCTTT
CASSTGLAPEAFF
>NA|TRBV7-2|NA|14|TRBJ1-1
TGTGCCAGCAGCCTGACAGCTGCCAACACTGAAGCTTTCTTT
CASSLTAANTEAFF
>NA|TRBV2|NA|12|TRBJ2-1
TGTGCCAGCACCCCTAGGGTGAATGAGCAGTTCTTC
CASTPRVNEQFF
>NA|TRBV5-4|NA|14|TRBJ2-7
TGTGCCAGCAGCTTGGAGACGGTCTCCTACGAGCAGTACTTC
CASSLETVSYEQYF
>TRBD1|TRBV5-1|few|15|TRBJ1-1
TGCGCCAGCGGAACCACCGGGACAGGGGACACTGAAGCTTTCTTT
CASGTTGTGDTEAFF
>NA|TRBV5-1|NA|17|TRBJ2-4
TGCGCCAGCAGCTTGACTCTGGGGCCCTTCGCCAAAAACATTCAGTACTTC
CASSLTLGPFAKNIQYF
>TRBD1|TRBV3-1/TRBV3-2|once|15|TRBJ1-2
TGTGCCAGCAGCCAAGATGTCGAGACAGGGCGTGGCTACACCTTC
CASSQDVETGRGYTF
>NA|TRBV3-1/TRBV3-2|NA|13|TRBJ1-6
TGTGCCAGCAGCCCAGGTGGAGGTTCACCCCTCCACTTT
CASSPGGGSPLHF
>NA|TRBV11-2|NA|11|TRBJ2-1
TGTGCCAGCAGCTTATGGTCCGGGCGGTTCTTC
CASSLWSGRFF
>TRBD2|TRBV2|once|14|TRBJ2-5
TGTGCCAGCAGCGCCGGGACTAGCGCGGAGACCCAGTACTTC
CASSAGTSAETQYF
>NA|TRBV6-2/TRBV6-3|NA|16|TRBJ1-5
TGTGCCAGCAGTTTTGCCCCACACAGAAGCAATCAGCCCCAGCATTTT
CASSFAPHRSNQPQHF
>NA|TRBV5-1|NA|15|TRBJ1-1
TGCGCCAGCCAACTTCAGGGCCTGGGGAACACTGAAGCTTTCTTT
CASQLQGLGNTEAFF
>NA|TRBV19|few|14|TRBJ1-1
TGTGCCAGTAGCTTAACCAGGGCGGACACTGAAGCTTTCTTT
CASSLTRADTEAFF
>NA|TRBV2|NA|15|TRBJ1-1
TGTGCCAGCAGTTCCCAAAGCGGGAGGGGGACTGAAGCTTTCTTT
CASSSQSGRGTEAFF
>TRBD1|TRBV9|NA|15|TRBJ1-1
TGTGCCAGCAGCGCTCGACAGGGGATGAACACTGAAGCTTTCTTT
CASSARQGMNTEAFF
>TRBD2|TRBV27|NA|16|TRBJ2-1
TGTGCCAGCAGTTTATCGGGACTAGCGGGGGACAATGAGCAGTTCTTC
CASSLSGLAGDNEQFF
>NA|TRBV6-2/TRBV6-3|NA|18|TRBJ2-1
TGTGCCAGCAGTTACCCATACTTAGCAGGACTCTTATACAATGAGCAGTTCTTC
CASSYPYLAGLLYNEQFF
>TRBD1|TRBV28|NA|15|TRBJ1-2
TGTGCCAGCACCTTTAGGGACAGATCTAACTATGGCTACACCTTC
CASTFRDRSNYGYTF
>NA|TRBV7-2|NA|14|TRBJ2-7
TGTGCCAGCAGCTTCAGGACAGCAACCTACGAGCAGTACTTC
CASSFRTATYEQYF
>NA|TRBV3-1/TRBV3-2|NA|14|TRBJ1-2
TGTGCCAGCAGCCAAGGCTTGGGGAGCGATGGCTACACCTTC
CASSQGLGSDGYTF
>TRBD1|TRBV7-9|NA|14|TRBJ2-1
TGTGCCAGCAGCCGGGACAGGGGCTACAATGAGCAGTTCTTC
CASSRDRGYNEQFF
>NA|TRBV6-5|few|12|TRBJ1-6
TGTGCCAGCAGTTACGGGGATTCACCCCTCCACTTT
CASSYGDSPLHF
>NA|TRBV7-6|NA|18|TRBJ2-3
TGTGCCAGCAGCCCTGGGGCTCGGACAGACCTTGGCGCAGATACGCAGTATTTT
CASSPGARTDLGADTQYF
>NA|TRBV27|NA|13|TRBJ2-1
TGTGCCAGCAGTCGAACGCTCCGCACCCAGCAGTTCTTC
CASSRTLRTQQFF
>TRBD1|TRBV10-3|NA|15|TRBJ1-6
TGTGCCATCGCTCGGGGGGGGACAGGGTATTCACCCCTCCACTTT
CAIARGGTGYSPLHF
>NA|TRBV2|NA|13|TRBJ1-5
TGTGCCAGCAGTGGGGAGGGCAATCAGCCCCAGCATTTT
CASSGEGNQPQHF
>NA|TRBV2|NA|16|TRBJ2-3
TGTGCCAGCAGGACAGGAGGGGCCTCTCGGACAGATACGCAGTATTTT
CASRTGGASRTDTQYF
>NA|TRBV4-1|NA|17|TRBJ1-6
TGCGCCAGCAGCCAAGGGAGGGGGGCGTCCTATAATTCACCCCTCCACTTT
CASSQGRGASYNSPLHF
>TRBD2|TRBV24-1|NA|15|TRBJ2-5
TGTGCCACCAGTGGGGAGGGCGGGAGTAGGGAGACCCAGTACTTC
CATSGEGGSRETQYF
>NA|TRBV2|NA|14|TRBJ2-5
TGTGCCAGCAGTCATCTGGACAGCCAAGAGACCCAGTACTTC
CASSHLDSQETQYF